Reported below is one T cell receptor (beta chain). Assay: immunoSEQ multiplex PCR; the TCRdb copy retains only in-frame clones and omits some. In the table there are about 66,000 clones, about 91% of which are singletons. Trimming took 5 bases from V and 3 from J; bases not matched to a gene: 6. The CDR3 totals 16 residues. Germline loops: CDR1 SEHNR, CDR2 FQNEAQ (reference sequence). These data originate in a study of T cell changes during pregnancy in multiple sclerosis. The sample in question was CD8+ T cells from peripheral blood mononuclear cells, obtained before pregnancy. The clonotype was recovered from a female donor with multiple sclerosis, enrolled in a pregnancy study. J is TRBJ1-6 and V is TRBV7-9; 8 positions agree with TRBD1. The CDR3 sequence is CASSEDRGGYNSPLHF. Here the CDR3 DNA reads TGTGCCAGCAGCGAAGACAGGGGAGGCTATAATTCACCCCTCCACTTT.